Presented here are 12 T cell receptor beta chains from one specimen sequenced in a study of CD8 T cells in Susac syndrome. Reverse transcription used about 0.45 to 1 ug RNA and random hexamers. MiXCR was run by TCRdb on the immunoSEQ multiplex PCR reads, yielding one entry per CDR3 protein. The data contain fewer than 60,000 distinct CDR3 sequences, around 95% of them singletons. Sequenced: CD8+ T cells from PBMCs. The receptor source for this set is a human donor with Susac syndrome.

The CDR3 sequence: CATSDGPKASGANVLTF. The CDR3 coding sequence is TGTGCCACCAGTGATGGCCCTAAAGCGTCTGGGGCCAACGTCCTGACTTTC. V is TRBV24-1 and J is TRBJ2-6; no clear D gene. Germline CDR1 KGHDR, CDR2 SFDVKD. The germline V and J ends were trimmed by 3 bases and 1 base, with 12 bases remaining between them. This CDR3 comprises 17 residues.

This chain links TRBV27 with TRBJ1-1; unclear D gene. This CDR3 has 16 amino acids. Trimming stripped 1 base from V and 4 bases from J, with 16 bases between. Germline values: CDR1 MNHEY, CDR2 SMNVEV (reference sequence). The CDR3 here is CASSLLRSSGGTEAFF. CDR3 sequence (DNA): TGTGCCAGCAGTTTATTACGTAGCTCGGGCGGCACTGAAGCTTTCTTT.

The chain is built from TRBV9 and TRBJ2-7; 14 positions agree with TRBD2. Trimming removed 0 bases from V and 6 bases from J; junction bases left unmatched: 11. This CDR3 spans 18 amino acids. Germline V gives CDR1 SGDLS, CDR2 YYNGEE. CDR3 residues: CASSVGLAGGHSSREQYF. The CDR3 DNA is TGTGCCAGCAGCGTAGGACTAGCGGGGGGGCACTCTAGTCGCGAGCAGTACTTC.

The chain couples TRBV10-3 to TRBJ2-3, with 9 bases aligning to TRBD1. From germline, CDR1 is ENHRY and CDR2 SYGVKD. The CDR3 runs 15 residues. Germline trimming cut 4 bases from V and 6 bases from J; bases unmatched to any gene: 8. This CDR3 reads CAISASGQGFDTQYF. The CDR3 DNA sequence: TGTGCCATCAGTGCCTCGGGACAGGGATTTGATACGCAGTATTTT.

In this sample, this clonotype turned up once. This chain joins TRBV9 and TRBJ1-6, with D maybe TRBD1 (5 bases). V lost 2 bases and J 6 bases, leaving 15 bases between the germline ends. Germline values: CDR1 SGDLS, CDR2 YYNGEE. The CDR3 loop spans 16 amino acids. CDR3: CASSVDGGNSNSPLHF. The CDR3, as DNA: TGTGCCAGCAGCGTCGATGGGGGGAATAGTAATTCACCCCTCCACTTT.

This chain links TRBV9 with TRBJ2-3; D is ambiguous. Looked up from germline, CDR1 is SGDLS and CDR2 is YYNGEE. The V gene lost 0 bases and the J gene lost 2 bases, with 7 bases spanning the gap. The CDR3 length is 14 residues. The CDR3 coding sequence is TGTGCCAGCAGCGTAGAGGCAGTCACAGATACGCAGTATTTT. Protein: CASSVEAVTDTQYF.

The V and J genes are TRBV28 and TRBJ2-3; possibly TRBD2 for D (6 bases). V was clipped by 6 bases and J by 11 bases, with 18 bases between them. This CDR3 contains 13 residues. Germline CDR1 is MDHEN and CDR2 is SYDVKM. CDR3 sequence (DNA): TGTGCCAGCAGGGGACTCTCCCAGGTTAGGCAGTATTTT. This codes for CASRGLSQVRQYF.

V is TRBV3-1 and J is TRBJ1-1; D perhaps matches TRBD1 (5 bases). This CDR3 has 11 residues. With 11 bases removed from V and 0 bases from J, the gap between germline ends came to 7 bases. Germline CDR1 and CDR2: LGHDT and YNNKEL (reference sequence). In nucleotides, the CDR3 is TGTGCCGCAGGGCTGAACACTGAAGCTTTCTTT. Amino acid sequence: CAAGLNTEAFF.

CDR3 nucleotide sequence: TGTGCCAGCAGCCCTCAAGACAGAAGCTATGGCTACACCTTC. Translating gives CASSPQDRSYGYTF. This chain links TRBV9 with TRBJ1-2; D may be TRBD1 (5 bases). CDR1 SGDLS and CDR2 YYNGEE come from the germline V gene. This CDR3 has 14 amino acids. The V end lost 4 bases, the J end lost 4 bases, and 14 bases lay between the germline ends.

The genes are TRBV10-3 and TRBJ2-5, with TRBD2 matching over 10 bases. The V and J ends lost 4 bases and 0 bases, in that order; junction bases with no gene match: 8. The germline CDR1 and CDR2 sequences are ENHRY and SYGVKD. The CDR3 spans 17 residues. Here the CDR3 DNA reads TGTGCCATCAGTGGCCAACTAGCGGGGACCCACCAAGAGACCCAGTACTTC. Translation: CAISGQLAGTHQETQYF.

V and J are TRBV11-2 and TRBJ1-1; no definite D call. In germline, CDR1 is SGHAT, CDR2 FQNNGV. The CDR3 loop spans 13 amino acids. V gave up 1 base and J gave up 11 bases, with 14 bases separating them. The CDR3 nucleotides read TGTGCCAGCAGCTTAGTTCTGGGAACTTCTGCTTTCTTT. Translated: CASSLVLGTSAFF.

The CDR3: CASSLVRETQYF. CDR3 bases: TGTGCCAGCAGCTTAGTGAGGGAAACCCAGTACTTC. This chain links TRBV7-2 with TRBJ2-5; tentatively, D is TRBD2 (5 bases). V was trimmed by 1 base and J by 8 bases, leaving 8 bases between them. Germline loops: CDR1 SGHTA, CDR2 FQGNSA. This CDR3 contains 12 residues.